This T cell receptor (beta chain) was obtained from a study of PD-1 blockade in classical Hodgkin lymphoma. General study points: The origin of the repertoire differences remains undefined, with disease activity or prior therapy as possible causes. When set against healthy donors, newly diagnosed patients were reported to show lower baseline TCR diversity. Newly diagnosed patients and complete responders had comparable diversity at baseline.

A remark on this clone: No antigen is known for it.

Patients all relapsed after autologous stem cell transplantation, and there was variation in brentuximab vedotin exposure. V shed 6 bases, J shed 6 bases, and the junction held 10 bases outside the gene matches. The germline gives CDR1 LNHDA, CDR2 SQIVND (reference sequence). There are 14 residues in the CDR3. The data were produced by immunoSEQ multiplex PCR, yet TCRdb's version contains in-frame clones alone and is incomplete. Of around 20,000 clones in the sample, 77% are singletons; the top ten hold roughly 40%. V and J are TRBV19 and TRBJ2-5; 7 bases map to TRBD1. Specimen: peripheral blood mononuclear cells (PBMCs), collected before the second cycle of nivolumab. The receptor comes from a human donor with classical Hodgkin lymphoma. CDR3 DNA sequence: TGTGCCAGTAGACCGGGACAGTGGCAGCAGACCCAGTACTTC. Its translation: CASRPGQWQQTQYF.